This T cell receptor beta chain was documented in a study of cytomegalovirus exposure and HLA in healthy donors. Points from the study as a whole: Reportedly, cytomegalovirus status was diagnosed with high sensitivity and specificity.

In the PCR, 60 Vbeta and 13 Jbeta primers were used. Some clones are missing from TCRdb's copy, which holds only in-frame ones; the method was immunoSEQ multiplex PCR. The table includes some 160,000 clones, approximately 80% detected once. A word on this clone: Its specificity is not known.

CDR3 length: 14 residues. Germline trimming cut 4 bases from V and 4 bases from J; bases unmatched to any gene: 6. CDR1 and CDR2 (germline): SGDLS, YYNGEE. Sample: PBMCs. The source is a man between 50 and 59 years old in good health and CMV-seropositive. The chain couples TRBV9 to TRBJ2-5; 8 bases line up with TRBD1. CDR3 DNA sequence: TGTGCCAGCAGCCCAGACAGGGGAGGAGAGACCCAGTACTTC. Residues: CASSPDRGGETQYF.